This TCR beta chain was identified during a study of blood T cell repertoires in COVID-19. Sequenced by immunoSEQ multiplex PCR; TCRdb stores in-frame clones only, minus some. The sample lists 150,000 to 180,000 clones, over 75% occurring once. With 0 bases removed from V and 4 bases from J, the gap between germline ends came to 9 bases. The length of the CDR3 is 15 residues. Per germline, CDR1 MRHNA and CDR2 SNTAGT. A Seattle source enrolled patients during active infection and followed them longitudinally. This receptor was taken from a man aged 55 to 70 with COVID-19, enrolled during active disease. V usage is TRBV6-4 and J usage is TRBJ2-2, with a possible D match to TRBD2 (6 bases). The sample consisted of peripheral blood. This CDR3 reads CASSDSGGATGELFF. The CDR3 region has the DNA TGTGCCAGCAGTGACTCGGGGGGTGCCACCGGGGAGCTGTTTTTT.